This T cell receptor (beta chain) was sequenced in a study of sequential checkpoint blockade in melanoma. Study in general: Each arm's sequence ended with maintenance nivolumab.

TCRdb keeps only in-frame clones here, not all; method: immunoSEQ multiplex PCR. The table lists under 20,000 clones, 73% of them singletons. The treatment here: randomized to nivolumab then ipilimumab (arm A) or the reverse (arm B). Patients had received no earlier DNA-damaging chemotherapy. Live CD3+CD8+ CD19− CD56− cells were sorted from PBMCs. CDR1 and CDR2 (germline): SGDLS, YYNGEE. The trim removed 3 bases at V and 3 bases at J, leaving 5 bases unmatched. The CDR3 runs to 16 residues. The sample holds a few counts of this clone. This chain joins TRBV9 and TRBJ2-1, with TRBD2 matching over 11 bases. This clonotype was sampled from a human donor with melanoma. Sample: CD8+ T cells sorted from blood (inferred from file names), taken from a patient given nivolumab and ipilimumab in sequence. CDR3 amino acids: CASSAYGTSGYNEQFF. The CDR3, as DNA: TGTGCCAGCAGCGCCTACGGGACTAGCGGCTACAATGAGCAGTTCTTC.